This T cell receptor (beta chain) emerged from a study of T-cell reconstitution after alpha-beta-depleted transplantation in children. TCRbeta library construction was performed incorporating unique molecular identifiers. Each CDR3 protein gets one entry after TCRdb re-called the PCR reads with MiXCR. This sample has some 280,000 distinct CDR3 sequences, with 9.9% found just once. V lost 3 bases, J lost 3 bases, and 12 bases lay in between. The CDR3 sequence is 13 residues long. The germline V gene has CDR1 DFQATT and CDR2 SNEGSKA (reference sequence). This clonotype appeared a few times. The TCR originated in a human donor who donated a stem cell graft to a child with SCID. Material: PBMCs from the stem cell graft donor, obtained from the stem cell graft. V is TRBV20-1 and J is TRBJ2-7, with D uncertain. CDR3 sequence: CSASAVVGYEQYF. The DNA for the CDR3 is TGCAGTGCTAGTGCTGTGGTGGGCTACGAGCAGTACTTC.